A selection of T cell receptor beta chains follows, all from one sample in a study of molecular identifiers for immune sequencing clone quantification. TCRdb independently ran MiXCR on the PCR reads; one entry per CDR3 protein. The sample yields about 320,000 distinct CDR3 sequences, roughly 23% seen once. What was sequenced was naive CD8+ T cells from blood, with Jurkat cell RNA spiked in. These receptors all stem from a human donor in good health. Some libraries in this study had Jurkat cell RNA spiked in. Each CDR3 is given with its conserved first and last residue. A D gene is named only where the DNA matches it firmly. The size of a clone is reported for some rows only, either as once, few or many, or as a class for expanded clones.

D	size	V	J	CDR3	DNA
.	.	TRBV19	TRBJ2-7	CASSPLSGGEQYF	TGTGCCAGTAGTCCTCTTTCCGGGGGCGAGCAGTACTTC
.	few	TRBV6-2/TRBV6-3	TRBJ2-7	CASSYSIGHEQYF	TGTGCCAGCAGTTACTCGATCGGGCACGAGCAGTACTTC
.	few	TRBV6-5	TRBJ1-1	CASSEVQRYTEAFF	TGTGCCAGCAGCGAGGTCCAGAGGTACACTGAAGCTTTCTTT
TRBD1	many	TRBV12-3/TRBV12-4	TRBJ2-5	CASSPGTGPQETQYF	TGTGCCAGCAGTCCCGGGACAGGTCCCCAAGAGACCCAGTACTTC
.	few	TRBV4-3	TRBJ1-1	CASSQESWGGTEAFF	TGCGCCAGCAGCCAAGAATCCTGGGGAGGAACTGAAGCTTTCTTT
.	.	TRBV30	TRBJ1-4	CAWGTDGATNEKLVF	TGTGCCTGGGGAACCGACGGTGCAACTAATGAAAAACTGGTTTTT
.	many	TRBV28	TRBJ1-1	CASSLTRGGTEAFF	TGTGCCAGCAGTTTAACAAGGGGAGGCACTGAAGCTTTCTTT
TRBD2	many	TRBV29-1	TRBJ2-2	CSAPGTSGGANTGELFF	TGCAGCGCCCCTGGGACTAGCGGGGGGGCTAACACCGGGGAGCTGTTTTTT
.	many	TRBV28	TRBJ1-6	CASSPLRDNSPLHF	TGTGCCAGCAGCCCCCTTCGGGATAATTCACCCCTCCACTTT
TRBD1	.	TRBV27	TRBJ2-7	CANSPGTGGYYEQYF	TGTGCCAACAGCCCGGGGACAGGGGGCTACTACGAGCAGTACTTC
.	few	TRBV9	TRBJ2-3	CASSVQDSPTGTQYF	TGTGCCAGCAGCGTACAGGACAGTCCCACAGGTACGCAGTATTTT
TRBD1	few	TRBV10-3	TRBJ2-5	CAINGQVQETQYF	TGTGCCATCAATGGACAGGTACAAGAGACCCAGTACTTC
.	.	TRBV12-3/TRBV12-4	TRBJ2-1	CASSSTGWNEQFF	TGTGCCAGCAGTTCCACAGGGTGGAATGAGCAGTTCTTC
TRBD2	many	TRBV5-1	TRBJ2-3	CASSLVASGADTQYF	TGCGCCAGCAGCTTGGTGGCGAGCGGGGCAGATACGCAGTATTTT
.	.	TRBV24-1	TRBJ2-1	CATSEGSFVYEQFF	TGTGCCACCAGTGAAGGTAGTTTCGTCTATGAGCAGTTCTTC
.	many	TRBV4-1	TRBJ2-5	CASSQGPSPMSKTQYF	TGCGCCAGCAGCCAAGGCCCCAGTCCAATGAGTAAGACCCAGTACTTC
TRBD1	once	TRBV11-2	TRBJ1-1	CASSRTTTGGPEALF	TGTGCCAGCAGCCGCACCACCACAGGGGGCCCTGAAGCTCTCTTT
.	many	TRBV28	TRBJ2-7	CASRDTGSYEQYF	TGTGCCAGCAGGGACACCGGCTCCTACGAGCAGTACTTC
TRBD2	few	TRBV4-3	TRBJ2-3	CASSQKLAGGPMRTDTQYF	TGCGCCAGCAGCCAAAAACTAGCGGGGGGCCCCATGCGCACAGATACGCAGTATTTT
.	few	TRBV27	TRBJ1-1	CASSPDRSRKTEAFF	TGTGCCAGCAGTCCCGACAGGAGCCGAAAAACTGAAGCTTTCTTT
.	.	TRBV2	TRBJ2-7	CASSGSRDPSYEQYF	TGTGCCAGCAGTGGTAGCCGGGACCCCTCCTACGAGCAGTACTTC
.	many	TRBV4-3	TRBJ1-5	CASSQDSGENQPQHF	TGCGCCAGCAGCCAAGATTCGGGCGAGAATCAGCCCCAGCATTTT
TRBD2	many	TRBV28	TRBJ2-3	CASSPAPALADTDTQYF	TGTGCCAGCAGTCCAGCACCAGCCCTAGCGGACACAGATACGCAGTATTTT
.	many	TRBV19	TRBJ2-7	CARDIASYEQYF	TGTGCCAGGGACATAGCCTCCTACGAGCAGTACTTC
TRBD2	few	TRBV27	TRBJ2-7	CASRLAGGPAYEQYF	TGTGCCAGCAGGCTAGCGGGGGGGCCAGCCTACGAGCAGTACTTC
.	few	TRBV27	TRBJ1-4	CASRAGSSGEKLFF	TGTGCCAGCAGGGCCGGCTCGTCCGGTGAAAAACTGTTTTTT
TRBD2	few	TRBV27	TRBJ2-1	CASRRRGDAEQFF	TGTGCCAGCAGGAGGCGGGGGGATGCCGAGCAGTTCTTC
.	.	TRBV7-9	TRBJ1-1	CASSPRTDEAFF	TGTGCCAGCAGCCCTCGGACAGATGAAGCTTTCTTT
.	few	TRBV6-5	TRBJ2-5	CASSYSQGRAETQYF	TGTGCCAGCAGTTATAGTCAGGGGCGCGCAGAGACCCAGTACTTC
TRBD1	.	TRBV4-3	TRBJ2-7	CASSQKQGARPYEQYF	TGCGCCAGCAGCCAGAAACAGGGGGCACGTCCCTACGAGCAGTACTTC
TRBD1	.	TRBV2	TRBJ2-7	CASREAGTGVSEQYF	TGTGCCAGCAGAGAAGCCGGGACAGGGGTGAGCGAGCAGTACTTC
.	many	TRBV15	TRBJ2-3	CATSRDPGEEDTQYF	TGTGCCACCAGCAGAGATCCAGGGGAGGAAGATACGCAGTATTTT
.	many	TRBV7-2	TRBJ2-1	CASSLVSPLSLAYNEQFF	TGTGCCAGCAGCTTAGTAAGCCCTCTGTCGTTAGCCTACAATGAGCAGTTCTTC
.	few	TRBV11-2	TRBJ2-7	CASSDGSPRYEQYF	TGTGCCAGCAGCGATGGGAGTCCCCGCTACGAGCAGTACTTC
.	many	TRBV4-1	TRBJ1-5	CASSQEDLSSQPQHF	TGCGCCAGCAGCCAAGAAGATCTGTCAAGTCAGCCCCAGCATTTT
.	many	TRBV7-6	TRBJ2-7	CASSKQGGPEQYF	TGTGCCAGCAGCAAACAGGGTGGGCCTGAGCAGTACTTC